Following are 17 T cell receptor beta chains from one sample sequenced in a study of shared clonotypes between healthy human individuals. Method: immunoSEQ multiplex PCR; TCRdb's copy keeps in-frame clones and lacks some. The sample contains fewer than 100,000 clones, around two thirds of which appear only once. Sequencing used memory CD8+ T cells sorted from blood. Subset denoted: CD45RO+ cells pooled with CCR7-negative TemRA cells. The receptors shown here come from a man under 40 in good health.

This clone has just a few counts. Since a much larger clone is just one base distant, this may be a read error. Additional DNA sequences in this sample encode the identical CDR3. The rearrangement uses TRBV6-4 and TRBJ2-1; TRBD2 matches 8 bases. The V segment lost 2 bases and the J segment 0 bases; nucleotides outside the gene matches: 0. Looked up from germline, CDR1 is MRHNA and CDR2 is SNTAGT. This CDR3 contains 15 residues. This CDR3 reads CASSDTSGSYNEQFF. In nucleotides, the CDR3 is TGTGCCAGCAGTGACACTAGCGGCTCCTACAATGAGCAGTTCTTC.

The genes are TRBV5-1 and TRBJ2-1; maybe TRBD1 (6 bases). This CDR3 is 14 amino acids long. Germline V gene lookup returns CDR1 SGHRS and CDR2 YFSETQ. V was clipped by 4 bases and J by 1 base, with 9 bases between them. The CDR3 bases are TGCGCCAGCAGCCAAGGGACATCCTACAATGAGCAGTTCTTC. Its translation is CASSQGTSYNEQFF.

This rearrangement joins TRBV5-6 to TRBJ2-2; no firm D call. Germline V gene data show CDR1 as SGHDT and CDR2 as YYEEEE. There are 13 residues in the CDR3. V was pared by 0 bases and J by 8 bases, with 8 bases between. The CDR3 spells CASSLGPPGELFF. The CDR3, as DNA: TGTGCCAGCAGCTTGGGCCCTCCAGGGGAGCTGTTTTTT.

The rearrangement joins TRBV11-2 to TRBJ1-2; TRBD1 agrees at 10 bases. CDR3 length: 16 amino acids. Trimming cost V 4 bases and J 4 bases; bases outside gene matches: 9. Germline loops: CDR1 SGHAT, CDR2 FQNNGV. This CDR3 is CASSSTGGISLYGYTF. CDR3 DNA: TGTGCCAGCAGCTCGACAGGGGGCATATCCCTCTATGGCTACACCTTC.

This clone was seen many times. The rearrangement joins TRBV7-8 to TRBJ1-1; D is unclear. CDR1 and CDR2 from the germline V gene are SGHVS and FQNEAQ. The CDR3 is 18 residues long. V lost 1 base, J lost 0 bases, and 18 bases lay in between. This CDR3 is CASSLGSSGYQMNTEAFF. In DNA form, the CDR3 reads TGTGCCAGCAGCTTAGGTAGCAGTGGGTACCAGATGAACACTGAAGCTTTCTTT.

The rearrangement uses TRBV7-9 and TRBJ1-2; D not certain. Trimming removed 5 bases from V and 5 bases from J, with 12 bases in between. The length of the CDR3 is 13 residues. Germline CDR1 reads SEHNR; CDR2 reads FQNEAQ (reference sequence). CDR3 DNA sequence: TGTGCCAGCAGCCCGACTGTGGGATATGGCTACACCTTC. Translating gives CASSPTVGYGYTF.

The chain carries TRBV11-2 and TRBJ2-3; 12 nucleotides line up with TRBD2. The CDR3 runs 17 residues. Trimming removed 5 bases from V and 2 bases from J; junction bases left unmatched: 8. Germline values: CDR1 SGHAT, CDR2 FQNNGV. The CDR3, as DNA: TGTGCCAGCAGCCCCCGACTAGCGGGAGTTGCCACAGATACGCAGTATTTT. The encoded protein is CASSPRLAGVATDTQYF.

This clone came up a few times. This chain connects TRBV6-1 to TRBJ1-6, with D unclear. V lost 0 bases and J lost 10, with 7 bases in between. Germline CDR1 reads MNHNS; CDR2 reads SASEGT. This CDR3 spans 13 amino acids. DNA of the CDR3: TGTGCCAGCAGTGAAGCGGCGCAATCACCCCTCCACTTT. Translated, it gives CASSEAAQSPLHF.

The J gene is TRBJ2-1, the V gene TRBV5-1, with a weak D call TRBD2 (5 bases). Per the germline V gene, CDR1 is SGHRS and CDR2 is YFSETQ. This CDR3 region has 12 residues. V lost 5 bases and J lost 9, with 12 bases in between. The DNA for the CDR3 is TGCGCCAGCAGGGGTAACGGGGTTGAGCAGTTCTTC. It specifies CASRGNGVEQFF. Drawing the rest from reference TRBV5-1 and TRBJ2-1, the complete variable domain is KAGVTQTPRYLIKTRGQQVTLSCSPISGHRSVSWYQQTPGQGLQFLFEYFSETQRNKGNFPGRFSGRQFSNSRSEMNVSTLELGDSALYLCASRGNGVEQFFGPGTRLTVL.

The rearrangement joins TRBV7-9 to TRBJ2-3, with TRBD2 as a possible D gene (5 bases). The V gene's germline CDR1 is SEHNR and CDR2 FQNEAQ (reference sequence). This CDR3 has 15 residues. Trimming stripped 5 bases from V and 0 bases from J, with 12 bases between. CDR3 nucleotide sequence: TGTGCCAGCAGCCAGGCGGGCAGTAGCACAGATACGCAGTATTTT. This encodes CASSQAGSSTDTQYF.

CDR3 in amino acids: CASSEALVLAEQFF. DNA for the CDR3: TGTGCCAGCAGTGAAGCGCTTGTGTTGGCTGAGCAGTTCTTC. The chain recombines TRBV2 with TRBJ2-1; D gene unclear. Trimming took off 0 bases at V and 9 bases at J, with 12 bases between the two ends. CDR1 SNHLY and CDR2 FYNNEI come from the germline V gene. The CDR3 is 14 residues long.

The chain is built from TRBV15 and TRBJ1-5; D call uncertain. The CDR3 consists of 15 residues. CDR1 and CDR2 from the germline V gene are LNHNV and YYDKDF (reference sequence). V lost 1 base to trimming and J lost 8 bases, with 15 bases between them. The CDR3 protein is CATSRGTAAREPQHF. In DNA form, the CDR3 reads TGTGCCACCAGCAGAGGTACGGCTGCTAGGGAGCCCCAGCATTTT.

This clone was seen more than once but under ten times. The chain employs TRBV6-1 and TRBJ2-7; D remains unclear. The CDR3 has 14 residues. Germline assignment: CDR1 MNHNS and CDR2 SASEGT. V lost 2 bases to trimming and J lost 2 bases, with 10 bases between them. CDR3 coding DNA: TGTGCCAGCAGTGAATTGGGCAACACCTACGAGCAGTACTTC. Translated: CASSELGNTYEQYF.

The rearrangement uses TRBV7-8 and TRBJ2-1; 7 nucleotides match TRBD2. The CDR3 is made up of 14 amino acids. Looked up from germline, CDR1 is SGHVS and CDR2 is FQNEAQ. V shed 3 bases, J shed 8 bases, and the junction held 7 bases outside the gene matches. The CDR3 DNA follows: TGTGCCAGCAGCTTTAGGACTAGTTTAGATGAGCAGTTCTTC. Its translation is CASSFRTSLDEQFF.

V is TRBV11-2 and J is TRBJ2-7, with 8 bases lining up with TRBD2. CDR3 length: 17 amino acids. The V and J ends lost 5 bases and 3 bases, in that order; junction bases with no gene match: 15. From germline, CDR1 is SGHAT and CDR2 FQNNGV. The CDR3 protein is CASSVGIGTSRDYEQYF. CDR3 in DNA: TGTGCCAGCAGCGTCGGGATTGGGACTAGTAGGGACTACGAGCAGTACTTC.

The chain employs TRBV28 and TRBJ2-1; 8 nucleotides match TRBD2. The CDR3 loop spans 15 amino acids. The V gene's germline CDR1 is MDHEN and CDR2 SYDVKM. The J segment lost 0 bases and the V segment lost 2 bases, leaving 0 bases of the junction unmatched. This chain's CDR3 is CASSLLAGSYNEQFF. The CDR3 region has the DNA TGTGCCAGCAGTTTACTAGCGGGCTCCTACAATGAGCAGTTCTTC.

This clone was seen a few times. The chain uses TRBV5-4 and TRBJ2-5; perhaps D is TRBD1 or TRBD2 (5 bases each). CDR3 size: 16 residues. V lost 1 base, J lost 4 bases, and 17 bases lay in between. Germline CDR1 SGHNT, CDR2 YYREEE (reference sequence). The DNA of the CDR3 is TGTGCCAGCAGCTTGCCCGGGACGCCGGGGTTAGAGACCCAGTACTTC. Its protein is CASSLPGTPGLETQYF.